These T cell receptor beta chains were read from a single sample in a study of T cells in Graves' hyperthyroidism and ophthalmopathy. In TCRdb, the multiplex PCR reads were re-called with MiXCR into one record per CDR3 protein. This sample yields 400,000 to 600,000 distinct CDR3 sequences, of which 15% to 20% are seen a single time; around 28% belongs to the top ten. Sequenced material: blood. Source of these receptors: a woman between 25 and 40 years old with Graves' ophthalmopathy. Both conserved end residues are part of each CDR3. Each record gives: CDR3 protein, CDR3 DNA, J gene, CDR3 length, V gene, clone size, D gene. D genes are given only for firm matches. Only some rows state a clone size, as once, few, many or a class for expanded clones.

CDR3: CASSSTGFLWYF
DNA: TGTGCCAGCAGTTCGACAGGTTTCTTATGGTACTTC
J: TRBJ2-5
length: 12
V: TRBV6-1
size: many
D: -

CDR3: CASSDNRHSNQPQHF
DNA: TGTGCCAGCAGTGATAACAGGCATAGCAATCAGCCCCAGCATTTT
J: TRBJ1-5
length: 15
V: TRBV2
size: many
D: -

CDR3: CAWSGLAGANTGELFF
DNA: TGTGCCTGGAGTGGCCTAGCGGGGGCGAACACCGGGGAGCTGTTTTTT
J: TRBJ2-2
length: 16
V: TRBV30
size: many
D: TRBD2

CDR3: CAWSLGFRTEAFF
DNA: TGTGCCTGGAGTTTGGGGTTTCGCACTGAAGCTTTCTTT
J: TRBJ1-1
length: 13
V: TRBV30
size: many
D: -

CDR3: CASDPGLNTEAFF
DNA: TGTGCCAGCGACCCAGGGTTGAACACTGAAGCTTTCTTT
J: TRBJ1-1
length: 13
V: TRBV28
size: many
D: -

CDR3: CASSYPQRPIIYNEQFF
DNA: TGTGCCAGCAGTTACCCCCAGCGACCCATTATCTACAATGAGCAGTTCTTC
J: TRBJ2-1
length: 17
V: TRBV6-2/TRBV6-3
size: -
D: -

CDR3: CAIRSGLHTGELFF
DNA: TGTGCCATCCGATCGGGACTTCACACCGGGGAGCTGTTTTTT
J: TRBJ2-2
length: 14
V: TRBV6-2/TRBV6-3
size: -
D: -

CDR3: CASSTYRDGSNEQFF
DNA: TGCGCCAGCAGCACCTACAGGGACGGTTCCAATGAGCAGTTCTTC
J: TRBJ2-1
length: 15
V: TRBV5-1
size: many
D: -

CDR3: CASSQGRDRGYEQYF
DNA: TGTGCCAGCAGCCAAGGAAGGGACAGGGGTTACGAGCAGTACTTC
J: TRBJ2-7
length: 15
V: TRBV3-1
size: many
D: TRBD1

CDR3: CSASIGGTQYF
DNA: TGCAGTGCTAGTATCGGGGGGACCCAGTACTTC
J: TRBJ2-5
length: 11
V: TRBV20-1
size: many
D: -

CDR3: CSARDYTGGIFYEQYF
DNA: TGCAGTGCTAGAGATTATACGGGGGGAATTTTCTACGAGCAGTACTTC
J: TRBJ2-7
length: 16
V: TRBV20-1
size: many
D: TRBD2

CDR3: CATSRRWGRTGDGEQFF
DNA: TGTGCCACCAGTCGGAGATGGGGAAGGACAGGGGACGGTGAGCAGTTCTTC
J: TRBJ2-1
length: 17
V: TRBV24-1
size: many
D: TRBD1

CDR3: CASSGGLAGVVGTGELFF
DNA: TGTGCCAGCAGCGGCGGACTAGCGGGAGTCGTTGGCACCGGGGAGCTGTTTTTT
J: TRBJ2-2
length: 18
V: TRBV11-2
size: -
D: TRBD2

CDR3: CASRFLATKQYF
DNA: TGTGCCAGCAGATTCCTAGCCACCAAGCAGTACTTC
J: TRBJ2-7
length: 12
V: TRBV7-2
size: few
D: -

CDR3: CASSTSQARGAFF
DNA: TGTGCCAGTAGTACTTCACAGGCACGAGGAGCTTTCTTT
J: TRBJ1-1
length: 13
V: TRBV19
size: few
D: -

CDR3: CASTHNEGPYEQYF
DNA: TGTGCCAGCACCCACAATGAGGGGCCCTACGAGCAGTACTTC
J: TRBJ2-7
length: 14
V: TRBV7-6
size: many
D: -

CDR3: CSASRRPDTQYF
DNA: TGCAGTGCCTCAAGAAGGCCAGATACGCAGTATTTT
J: TRBJ2-3
length: 12
V: TRBV20-1
size: few
D: -

CDR3: CASSHYQQDEGYNSPLHF
DNA: TGTGCCAGCAGCCACTATCAACAGGACGAGGGATATAATTCACCCCTCCACTTT
J: TRBJ1-6
length: 18
V: TRBV3-2
size: -
D: -

CDR3: CASSPREDTEAFF
DNA: TGTGCCAGCTCACCCAGGGAGGACACTGAAGCTTTCTTT
J: TRBJ1-1
length: 13
V: TRBV18
size: many
D: -

CDR3: CASSPSTGRGSTDTQYF
DNA: TGTGCCAGCAGCCCCTCGACAGGGCGGGGTAGCACAGATACGCAGTATTTT
J: TRBJ2-3
length: 17
V: TRBV7-2
size: -
D: -

CDR3: CASSPRRPGEQFF
DNA: TGTGCCAGCAGTCCTAGGCGTCCAGGGGAGCAGTTCTTC
J: TRBJ2-1
length: 13
V: TRBV2
size: many
D: -

CDR3: CASSFRGGVNYGYTF
DNA: TGTGCCAGCAGTTTTAGGGGAGGGGTAAACTATGGCTACACCTTC
J: TRBJ1-2
length: 15
V: TRBV12-3/TRBV12-4
size: many
D: -

CDR3: CASSPLADTQYF
DNA: TGTGCCAGCTCACCCCTCGCAGATACGCAGTATTTT
J: TRBJ2-3
length: 12
V: TRBV18
size: many
D: -

CDR3: CASSSSVKETQYF
DNA: TGTGCCAGCAGCTCCTCCGTGAAAGAGACCCAGTACTTC
J: TRBJ2-5
length: 13
V: TRBV11-3
size: many
D: -

CDR3: CASSLETGFNEQFF
DNA: TGTGCCAGCAGCTTAGAGACAGGGTTCAATGAGCAGTTCTTC
J: TRBJ2-1
length: 14
V: TRBV5-5
size: many
D: TRBD1

CDR3: CASSLAATTSGPSYEQYF
DNA: TGTGCCAGCAGTTTAGCGGCAACGACTAGCGGGCCCTCCTACGAGCAGTACTTC
J: TRBJ2-7
length: 18
V: TRBV12-3/TRBV12-4
size: many
D: TRBD2

CDR3: CASSLEGQTKYNEQFF
DNA: TGTGCCAGCAGCTTGGAGGGACAAACGAAGTACAATGAGCAGTTCTTC
J: TRBJ2-1
length: 16
V: TRBV5-5
size: many
D: -

CDR3: CASSLRGIHNEQFF
DNA: TGTGCCAGTAGTCTCCGGGGTATACACAATGAGCAGTTCTTC
J: TRBJ2-1
length: 14
V: TRBV19
size: -
D: -

CDR3: CSAVTGTSAPTDTQYF
DNA: TGCAGTGCAGTTACCGGGACTAGCGCACCCACAGATACGCAGTATTTT
J: TRBJ2-3
length: 16
V: TRBV20-1
size: -
D: TRBD2

CDR3: CSARPQAGDQETQYF
DNA: TGCAGTGCTAGACCTCAGGCCGGGGACCAAGAGACCCAGTACTTC
J: TRBJ2-5
length: 15
V: TRBV20-1
size: many
D: -

CDR3: CASSPPGRGSYEQYF
DNA: TGTGCCAGCAGCCCACCGGGCCGGGGCTCCTACGAGCAGTACTTC
J: TRBJ2-7
length: 15
V: TRBV11-1
size: many
D: -

CDR3: CASRTGSDYGYTF
DNA: TGTGCCAGCAGGACAGGGTCGGACTATGGCTACACCTTC
J: TRBJ1-2
length: 13
V: TRBV28
size: many
D: TRBD1

CDR3: CASSNGQHSGNTIYF
DNA: TGTGCCAGCAGCAACGGACAGCACTCTGGAAACACCATATATTTT
J: TRBJ1-3
length: 15
V: TRBV28
size: few
D: -

CDR3: CASSMTGTGTYEQYF
DNA: TGTGCCAGCAGCATGACCGGGACAGGGACCTACGAGCAGTACTTC
J: TRBJ2-7
length: 15
V: TRBV5-5
size: -
D: TRBD1

CDR3: CAWSIWGVTEAFF
DNA: TGTGCCTGGTCCATCTGGGGGGTCACTGAAGCTTTCTTT
J: TRBJ1-1
length: 13
V: TRBV30
size: many
D: -